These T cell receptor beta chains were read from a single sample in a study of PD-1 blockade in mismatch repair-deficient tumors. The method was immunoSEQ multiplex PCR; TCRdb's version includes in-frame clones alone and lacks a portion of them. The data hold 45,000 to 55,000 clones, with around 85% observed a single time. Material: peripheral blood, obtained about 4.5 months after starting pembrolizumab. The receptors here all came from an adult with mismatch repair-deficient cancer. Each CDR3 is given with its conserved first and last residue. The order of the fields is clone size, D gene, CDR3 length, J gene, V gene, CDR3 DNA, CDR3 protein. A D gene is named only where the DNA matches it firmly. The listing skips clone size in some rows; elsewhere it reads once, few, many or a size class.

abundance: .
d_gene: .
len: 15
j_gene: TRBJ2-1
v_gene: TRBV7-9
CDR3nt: TGTGCCAGCAGCTTAGTGAGGGCGCTAGGGGATGAGCAGTTCTTC
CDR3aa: CASSLVRALGDEQFF

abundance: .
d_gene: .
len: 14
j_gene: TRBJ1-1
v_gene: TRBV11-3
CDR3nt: TGTGCCAGCAGCCTCCCCCAGGGGAACACTGAAGCTTTCTTT
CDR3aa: CASSLPQGNTEAFF

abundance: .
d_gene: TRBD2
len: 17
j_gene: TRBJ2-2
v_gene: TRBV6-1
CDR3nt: TGTGCCAGCAGTGAACTAGCGGGAGGACTTAACACCGGGGAGCTGTTTTTT
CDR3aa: CASSELAGGLNTGELFF

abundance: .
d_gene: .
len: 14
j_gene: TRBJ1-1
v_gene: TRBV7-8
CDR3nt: TGTGCCAGCTCGACGCAGGTCGGAAACACTGAAGCTTTCTTT
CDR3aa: CASSTQVGNTEAFF

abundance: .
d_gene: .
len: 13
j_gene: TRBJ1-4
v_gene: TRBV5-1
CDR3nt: TGCGCCAGCAGCTTATCGGGGAATGAAAAACTGTTTTTT
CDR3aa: CASSLSGNEKLFF

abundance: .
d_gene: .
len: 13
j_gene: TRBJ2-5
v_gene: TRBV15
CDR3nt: TGTGCCGTCGACGGGGACCCGCGGGAGACCCAGTACTTC
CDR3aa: CAVDGDPRETQYF

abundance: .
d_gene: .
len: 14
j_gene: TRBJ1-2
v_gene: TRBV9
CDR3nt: TGTGCCAGCAGCGGGGGCCGGGGACCCGATGGCTACACCTTC
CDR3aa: CASSGGRGPDGYTF

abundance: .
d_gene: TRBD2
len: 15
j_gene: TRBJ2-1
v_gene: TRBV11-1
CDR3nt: TGTGCCAGCAGCAAGGGACTAGCAACCTACAATGAGCAGTTCTTC
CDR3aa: CASSKGLATYNEQFF

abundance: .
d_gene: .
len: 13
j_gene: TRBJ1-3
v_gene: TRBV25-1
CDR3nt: TGTGCCAGCAGTGAAAACGGGCGAAACACCATATATTTT
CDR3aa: CASSENGRNTIYF

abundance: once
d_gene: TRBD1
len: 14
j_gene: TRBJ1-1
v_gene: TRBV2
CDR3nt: TGTGCCAGCAGCCCAACAGGGGGAAGGACTGAAGCTTTCTTT
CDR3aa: CASSPTGGRTEAFF

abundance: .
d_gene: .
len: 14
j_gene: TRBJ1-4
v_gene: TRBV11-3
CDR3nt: TGTGCCAGCAGCTTAGGGCGGACTAATGAAAAACTGTTTTTT
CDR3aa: CASSLGRTNEKLFF

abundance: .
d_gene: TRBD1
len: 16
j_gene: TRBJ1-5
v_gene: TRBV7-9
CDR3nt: TGTGCCAGCAGCTTAGATGGGACAGGGCCCCGGCAGCCCCAGCATTTT
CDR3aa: CASSLDGTGPRQPQHF

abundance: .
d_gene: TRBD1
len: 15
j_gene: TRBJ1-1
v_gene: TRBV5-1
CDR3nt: TGCGCCAGCAGCTTAGCTGTGACAGGGAGGGCTGAAGCTTTCTTT
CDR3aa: CASSLAVTGRAEAFF

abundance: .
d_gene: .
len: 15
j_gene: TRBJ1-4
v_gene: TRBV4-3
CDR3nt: TGCGCCAGCAGCCAGGGACAATCAACTAATGAAAAACTGTTTTTT
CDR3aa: CASSQGQSTNEKLFF

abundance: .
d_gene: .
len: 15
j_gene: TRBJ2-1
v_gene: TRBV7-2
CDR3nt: TGTGCCAGCAGCCGGGCTTCAAGCTCCTACAATGAGCAGTTCTTC
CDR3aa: CASSRASSSYNEQFF

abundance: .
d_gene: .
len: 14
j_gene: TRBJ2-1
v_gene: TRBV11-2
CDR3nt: TGTGCCAGCAGCCCCGGCGGGAACATCAATGAGCAGTTCTTC
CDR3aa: CASSPGGNINEQFF

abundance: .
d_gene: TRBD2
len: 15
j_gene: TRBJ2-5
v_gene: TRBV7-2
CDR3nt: TGTGCCAGCAGCTCGGGACTAGCGTCCGGAGAGACCCAGTACTTC
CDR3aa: CASSSGLASGETQYF

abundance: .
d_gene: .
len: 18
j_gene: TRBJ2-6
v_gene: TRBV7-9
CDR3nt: TGTGCCAGCAGCTTATTAGTGACTGGGGGTTCTGGGGCCAACGTCCTGACTTTC
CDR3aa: CASSLLVTGGSGANVLTF

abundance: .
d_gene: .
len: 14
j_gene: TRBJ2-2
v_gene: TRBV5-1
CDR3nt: TGCGCCACCGTTGACAACCCGAACACCGGGGAGCTGTTTTTT
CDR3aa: CATVDNPNTGELFF

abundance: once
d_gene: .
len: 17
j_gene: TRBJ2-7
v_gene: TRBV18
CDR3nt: TGTGCCAGCTCACCCTGGGGACTGGGCGAATCGTTCCACGAGCAGTACTTC
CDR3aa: CASSPWGLGESFHEQYF

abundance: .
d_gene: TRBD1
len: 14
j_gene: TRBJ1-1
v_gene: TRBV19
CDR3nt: TGTGCCGCGAGTAATCAGGGGGCGCGTCATGAAGCTTTCTTT
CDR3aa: CAASNQGARHEAFF

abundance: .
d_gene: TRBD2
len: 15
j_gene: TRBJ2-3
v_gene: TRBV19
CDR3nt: TGTGCCAGTAGTAGGACTAGCGGGGTCACAGATACGCAGTATTTT
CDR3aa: CASSRTSGVTDTQYF

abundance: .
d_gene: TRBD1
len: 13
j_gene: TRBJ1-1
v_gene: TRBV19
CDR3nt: TGTGCCAGTACCGACAGGGGAAGGACTGAAGCTTTCTTT
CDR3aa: CASTDRGRTEAFF

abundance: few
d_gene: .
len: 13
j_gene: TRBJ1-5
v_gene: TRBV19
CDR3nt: TGTGCCAGTAGTAGTCAGGGTAATCAGCCCCAGCATTTT
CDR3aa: CASSSQGNQPQHF

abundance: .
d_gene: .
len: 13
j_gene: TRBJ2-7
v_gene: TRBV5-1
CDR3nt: TGCGCCAGCACGCCTATTCCAGGATCCGAGCAGTACTTC
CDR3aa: CASTPIPGSEQYF

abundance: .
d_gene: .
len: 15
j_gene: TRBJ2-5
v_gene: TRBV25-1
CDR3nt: TGTGCCAGCAGTGACGGCAACAGGGCTTTCGAGACCCAGTACTTC
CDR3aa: CASSDGNRAFETQYF

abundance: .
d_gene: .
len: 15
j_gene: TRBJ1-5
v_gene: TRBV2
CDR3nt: TGTGCCAGCAGTGAGGGAGGGTTTAGCAATCAGCCCCAGCATTTT
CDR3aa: CASSEGGFSNQPQHF

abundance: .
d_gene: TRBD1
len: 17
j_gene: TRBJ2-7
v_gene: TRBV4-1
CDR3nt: TGCGCCAGCAGCCAAGACCCCGTGACAGGGTCCGCCTACGAGCAGTACTTC
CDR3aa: CASSQDPVTGSAYEQYF

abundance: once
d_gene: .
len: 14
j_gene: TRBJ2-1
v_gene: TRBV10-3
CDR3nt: TGTGCTACCCGGGGAAGCAGCTCCTACAATGAGCAGTTCTTC
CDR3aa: CATRGSSSYNEQFF

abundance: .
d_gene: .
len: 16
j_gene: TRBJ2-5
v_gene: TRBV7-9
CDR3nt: TGTGCCAGCAGCCTTAACACCCAGAGGTACCAAGAGACCCAGTACTTC
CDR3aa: CASSLNTQRYQETQYF

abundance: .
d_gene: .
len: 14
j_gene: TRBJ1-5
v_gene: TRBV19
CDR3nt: TGTGCCAGTAGGGACAGCCCTACAAATCAGCCCCAGCATTTT
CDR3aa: CASRDSPTNQPQHF

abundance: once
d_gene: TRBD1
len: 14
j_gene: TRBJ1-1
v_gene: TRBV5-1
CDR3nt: TGCGCCAGCAGCACCGGACAGGGCTACACTGAAGCTTTCTTT
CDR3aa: CASSTGQGYTEAFF

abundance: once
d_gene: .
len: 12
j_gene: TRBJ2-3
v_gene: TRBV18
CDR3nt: TGTGCCAGCTCACCAGCAGGGGATACGCAGTATTTT
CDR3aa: CASSPAGDTQYF

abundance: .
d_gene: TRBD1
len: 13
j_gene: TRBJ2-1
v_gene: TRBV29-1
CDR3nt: TGCAGCGTCGGACAGGTCGAATGGCGGGAGCAGTTCTTC
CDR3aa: CSVGQVEWREQFF

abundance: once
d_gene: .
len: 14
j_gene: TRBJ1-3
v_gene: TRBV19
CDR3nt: TGTGCCAGTAGTAGAGGAAACTCTGGAAACACCATATATTTT
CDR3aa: CASSRGNSGNTIYF

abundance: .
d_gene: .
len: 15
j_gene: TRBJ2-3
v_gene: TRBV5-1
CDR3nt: TGCGCCAGCAGCCCAGGGGTTACTAGCACAGATACGCAGTATTTT
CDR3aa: CASSPGVTSTDTQYF

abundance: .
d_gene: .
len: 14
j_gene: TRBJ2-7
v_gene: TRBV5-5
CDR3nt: TGTGCCAGCAGATCAAGGAGGGGAGCCTACGAGCAGTACTTC
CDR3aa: CASRSRRGAYEQYF

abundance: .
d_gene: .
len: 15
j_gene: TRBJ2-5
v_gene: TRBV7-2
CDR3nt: TGTGCCAGCAGCCCCCGGGGAGCCGCCCAAGAGACCCAGTACTTC
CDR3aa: CASSPRGAAQETQYF

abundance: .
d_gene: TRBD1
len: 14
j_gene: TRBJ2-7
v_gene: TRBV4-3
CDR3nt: TGCGCCAGCAGCCAAGGACAGGGTAGCTACGAGCAGTACTTC
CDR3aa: CASSQGQGSYEQYF

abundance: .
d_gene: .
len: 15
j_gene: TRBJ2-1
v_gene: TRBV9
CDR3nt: TGTGCCAGCAGCGTTAGTGGCGGGGAGGCGGCCAAGCAGTTCTTC
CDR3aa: CASSVSGGEAAKQFF

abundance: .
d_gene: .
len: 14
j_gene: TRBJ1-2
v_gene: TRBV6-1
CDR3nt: TGTGCCAGCAGGCCCCCGGGACTTTTATATGGCTACACCTTC
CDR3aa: CASRPPGLLYGYTF

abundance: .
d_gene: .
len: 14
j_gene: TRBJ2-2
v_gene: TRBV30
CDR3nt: TGTGCCTGGACAGGGAAGCGGTGGACCGGGGAGCTGTTTTTT
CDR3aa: CAWTGKRWTGELFF

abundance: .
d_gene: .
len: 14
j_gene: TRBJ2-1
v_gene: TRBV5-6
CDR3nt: TGTGCCAGCAGCTTCACTACGTCCTACAATGAGCAGTTCTTC
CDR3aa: CASSFTTSYNEQFF

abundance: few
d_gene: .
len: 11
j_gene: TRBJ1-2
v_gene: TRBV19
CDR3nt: TGTGCCAGTAGTACTAACTATGGCTACACCTTC
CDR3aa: CASSTNYGYTF

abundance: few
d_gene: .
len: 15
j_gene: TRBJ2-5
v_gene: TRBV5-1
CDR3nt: TGCGCCAGCAGGACGGGAGAGGCCACCCAAGAGACCCAGTACTTC
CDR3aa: CASRTGEATQETQYF

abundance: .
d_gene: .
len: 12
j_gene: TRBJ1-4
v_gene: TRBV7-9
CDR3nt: TGTGCCAGCAGCTTACAGGACGAAAAACTGTTTTTT
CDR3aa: CASSLQDEKLFF